Each of the 21 T cell receptor beta chains below was sequenced from the same sample in a study of naive and memory T cell subsets (dated by TCRdb to about 2017). The method was UMI-ligation and nested PCR. This sample was sequenced with an Illumina MiSeq. An equimolar mix of two oligonucleotides covering both TRBC1 and TRBC2 was used as the beta constant-region primer. The ligated cDNA went through four rounds of PCR with nested alpha and beta constant-region primers together with the SP2 primer. TCRdb's own reprocessing of the public reads used fastp at Q25 and MiXCR and kept productive beta chains. Rows matching on CDR3 protein sequence are summarized as one entry with the most common DNA and genes. This sample comprises 130,000 or so distinct CDR3 sequences, just over 35% of them detected only once. The top ten hold about 1% of the sample. The source material was central memory CD4+ T cells from blood. The intended sense of this specimen's cell subset or site label: central memory, CD45RA- CD27+. These receptors all stem from a human donor in good health.

CDR3 sequence (DNA): TGCAGTGCCGTGGGACTAGCGGGCGATGAGCAGTTCTTC. Translated: CSAVGLAGDEQFF. V usage is TRBV20-1 and J usage is TRBJ2-1; 12 bases align to TRBD2. Germline trimming cut 6 bases from V and 8 bases from J; bases unmatched to any gene: 5. Germline CDR1 and CDR2: DFQATT and SNEGSKA (reference sequence). The CDR3 consists of 13 residues.

The DNA of the CDR3 is TGCAGTGCTAGAGTTACTCACCACAGACAGGGGGAGGTAGATACGCAGTATTTT. Its protein product is CSARVTHHRQGEVDTQYF. The chain joins TRBV20-1 to TRBJ2-3; TRBD1 matches 9 bases. CDR1 DFQATT and CDR2 SNEGSKA come from the germline V gene (reference sequence). This CDR3 region has 18 residues. Losses at the gene ends were 1 base for V and 5 bases for J; bases not matched to a gene: 16.

The chain couples TRBV28 to TRBJ2-7, with TRBD1 matching over 10 bases. This CDR3 comprises 15 residues. After removal of 6 bases from V and 12 bases from J, the junction contained 17 bases not matched to a gene. The germline V gene encodes CDR1 MDHEN and CDR2 SYDVKM. The CDR3 sequence: CASSPLSGQGRGTYF. The CDR3 region has the DNA TGTGCCAGCAGCCCACTCTCGGGACAGGGGCGAGGGACGTACTTC.

This chain uses TRBV12-3 or TRBV12-4 with TRBJ2-2; tentative D call: TRBD2 (5 bases). CDR3 length equals 14 residues. V lost 1 base and J 6 bases, leaving 9 bases between the germline ends. Here the CDR3 reads CASSLEASPGELFF. Here the CDR3 DNA reads TGTGCCAGCAGTTTAGAAGCTAGCCCCGGGGAGCTGTTTTTT.

V gene TRBV28 combines with J gene TRBJ2-1; 10 nucleotides match TRBD2. Unmatched junction bases numbered 9, after V lost 6 bases and J lost 4 bases. This CDR3 is 16 amino acids long. Germline V gives CDR1 MDHEN, CDR2 SYDVKM. CDR3 protein: CASRTETSGIYNEQFF. In nucleotides, the CDR3 is TGTGCCAGCAGGACGGAAACTAGCGGGATTTACAATGAGCAGTTCTTC.

This clonotype was seen only once. This chain joins TRBV3-1 and TRBJ1-4; unclear D gene. Germline V gene lookup returns CDR1 LGHDT and CDR2 YNNKEL (reference sequence). The CDR3 spans 16 residues. V was shortened by 0 bases and J by 7 bases, with 15 bases between the two germline ends. In DNA form, the CDR3 reads TGTGCCAGCAGCCAAGATCCCCCCACCGTTAGTGAAAAACTGTTTTTT. It specifies CASSQDPPTVSEKLFF.

This clonotype turned up a few times. The V call is TRBV28, the J call TRBJ1-5; D gene ambiguous. The germline gives CDR1 MDHEN, CDR2 SYDVKM. The CDR3 has 16 residues. V lost 2 bases and J 4 bases, leaving 15 bases between the germline ends. CDR3 DNA sequence: TGTGCCAGCAGTTTAATGCGGGTGGATGGTAATCAGCCCCAGCATTTT. It yields the protein CASSLMRVDGNQPQHF.

The sample holds a few counts of this clonotype. V is TRBV7-2 and J is TRBJ2-7; TRBD2 matches 7 bases. The V gene's germline CDR1 is SGHTA and CDR2 FQGNSA. This CDR3 comprises 15 residues. Trimming removed 8 bases from V and 2 bases from J; junction bases left unmatched: 12. CDR3 nucleotides: TGTGCCAGCGGCTCGGCGGGAGCCACGGCCTACGAGCAGTACTTC. This gives the protein CASGSAGATAYEQYF.

The CDR3 coding sequence is TGCGCCAGCTCGGGTTCAGCGGAGACCCAGTACTTC. This encodes CASSGSAETQYF. This sequence joins TRBV5-1 and TRBJ2-5; D ambiguous. V was shortened by 7 bases and J by 5 bases, with 12 bases between the two germline ends. Germline assignment: CDR1 SGHRS and CDR2 YFSETQ. CDR3 length: 12 amino acids.

The chain links TRBV6-6 to TRBJ2-3, with 13 bases aligning to TRBD2. Trimming removed 6 bases from V and 5 bases from J; junction bases left unmatched: 14. In germline, CDR1 is MNHNY, CDR2 SVGAGI (reference sequence). There are 18 residues in the CDR3. DNA of the CDR3: TGTGCCAGCAGACAACTTCTCACTAGCGGGAGGGCCGTAGATACGCAGTATTTT. It encodes CASRQLLTSGRAVDTQYF.

The chain combines TRBV5-6 with TRBJ2-7; 10 bases fit TRBD2. The germline V gene encodes CDR1 SGHDT and CDR2 YYEEEE. After removal of 6 bases from V and 5 bases from J, the junction contained 8 bases not matched to a gene. The CDR3 loop spans 14 amino acids. The DNA of the CDR3 is TGTGCCAGCATCCTTAGCGGGAGGAAGCACGAGCAGTACTTC. This translates into CASILSGRKHEQYF.

This clonotype was counted only a few times. CDR3 bases: TGTGCCAGCAGTTTCGAGGGGGCGGACTATGGCTACACCTTC. Amino acids: CASSFEGADYGYTF. The chain combines TRBV28 with TRBJ1-2, with 7 bases lining up with TRBD1. Per germline, CDR1 MDHEN and CDR2 SYDVKM. The length of the CDR3 is 14 residues. V lost 3 bases and J lost 3; bases outside the gene matches: 4.

The chain couples TRBV2 to TRBJ2-7; 7 bases are shared with TRBD2. V shed 7 bases, J shed 4 bases, and the junction held 4 bases outside the gene matches. The germline V gene has CDR1 SNHLY and CDR2 FYNNEI. The CDR3 is 12 residues long. DNA for the CDR3: TGTGCCAGCAAGGCTAGCGGTTACGAGCAGTACTTC. Its protein product is CASKASGYEQYF.

This chain links TRBV6-2 or TRBV6-3 with TRBJ2-7; TRBD2 matches at 10 bases. The CDR3 sequence is 15 residues long. The V segment lost 5 bases and the J segment 1 base; nucleotides outside the gene matches: 5. The V gene's germline CDR1 is MNHEY and CDR2 SVGEGT. Here the CDR3 reads CASSPKREGSYEQYF. The CDR3 nucleotides are TGTGCCAGCAGTCCTAAGCGGGAGGGATCCTACGAGCAGTACTTC.

J is TRBJ2-7 and V is TRBV28; tentatively, D is TRBD1 (5 bases). This CDR3 contains 13 residues. Trimming cost V 7 bases and J 1 base, with 11 bases left between them. Per germline, CDR1 MDHEN and CDR2 SYDVKM. CDR3 residues: CASIRGGSYEQYF. The CDR3 bases are TGTGCCAGCATAAGGGGTGGTTCCTACGAGCAGTACTTC.

CDR3 amino acids: CASSRDSVYEQYF. The CDR3 DNA is TGCGCCAGCAGCCGGGACAGCGTCTACGAGCAGTACTTC. V is TRBV5-1 and J is TRBJ2-7; 7 bases fit TRBD1. This CDR3 comprises 13 residues. Germline V gives CDR1 SGHRS, CDR2 YFSETQ. V dropped 4 bases and J dropped 3; count of bases not matched to a gene: 4.

The table lists this clonotype with a few counts. The chain employs TRBV12-3 or TRBV12-4 and TRBJ1-1; D unresolved. This CDR3 has 12 residues. Trimming left V 6 bases short and J 3 bases short, with 8 bases between. The CDR3 region has the DNA TGTGCCAGCAGGTCGCCCGACACTGAAGCTTTCTTT. It encodes CASRSPDTEAFF.

J is TRBJ1-5 and V is TRBV10-3; D unclear. The CDR3 extends over 17 amino acids. Germline CDR1 reads ENHRY; CDR2 reads SYGVKD. Trimming shortened V by 2 bases and J by 2 bases, and 16 bases separated the two germline ends. The CDR3 region has the DNA TGTGCCATCAGTGAGACGGGCCGTGAGGCACGCAATCAGCCCCAGCATTTT. Its translation is CAISETGREARNQPQHF.

This clonotype was detected ten times or more. The J gene is TRBJ2-1, the V gene TRBV11-2; D uncertain. V lost 5 bases and J lost 3, with 14 bases in between. Germline CDR1 SGHAT, CDR2 FQNNGV. This CDR3 contains 15 residues. CDR3 loop: CASSAVDGSYNEQFF. As DNA, the CDR3 is TGTGCCAGCAGCGCCGTCGACGGTAGCTACAATGAGCAGTTCTTC.

This clonotype was seen only a few times. This chain connects TRBV12-3 or TRBV12-4 to TRBJ1-5; D is unresolved. Between the trimmed V and J ends, which lost 6 bases and 3 bases, there was a span of 6 bases. CDR3 length: 12 residues. DNA of the CDR3: TGTGCCAGCAGCTCAGACAATCAGCCCCAGCATTTT. Translating gives CASSSDNQPQHF.

V usage is TRBV9 and J usage is TRBJ2-1; 9 positions match TRBD1. Germline V gene sequence: CDR1 SGDLS, CDR2 YYNGEE. Trimming at V came to 0 bases and at J to 6 bases, leaving 19 bases not matched to a gene. This CDR3 region has 20 residues. CDR3 sequence: CASSVASGTGIGKGPNEQFF. The CDR3 DNA sequence: TGTGCCAGCAGCGTAGCCTCCGGGACAGGGATCGGGAAAGGGCCCAATGAGCAGTTCTTC.